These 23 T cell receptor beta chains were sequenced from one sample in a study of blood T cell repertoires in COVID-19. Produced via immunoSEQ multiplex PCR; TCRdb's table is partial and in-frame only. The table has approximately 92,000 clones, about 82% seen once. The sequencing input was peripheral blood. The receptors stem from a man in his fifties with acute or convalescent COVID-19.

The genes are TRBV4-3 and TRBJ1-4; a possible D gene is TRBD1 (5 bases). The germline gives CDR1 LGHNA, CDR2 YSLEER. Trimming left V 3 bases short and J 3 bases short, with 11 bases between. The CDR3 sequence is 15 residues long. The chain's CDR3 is CASSHTGEPNEKLFF. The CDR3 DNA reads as TGCGCCAGCAGCCACACGGGGGAACCTAATGAAAAACTGTTTTTT.

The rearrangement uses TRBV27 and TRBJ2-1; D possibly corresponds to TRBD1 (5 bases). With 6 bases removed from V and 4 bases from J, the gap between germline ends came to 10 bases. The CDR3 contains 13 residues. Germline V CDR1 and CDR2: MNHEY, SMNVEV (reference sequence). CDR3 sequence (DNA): TGTGCCAGCAGCCTAAGACAGTACAATGAGCAGTTCTTC. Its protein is CASSLRQYNEQFF.

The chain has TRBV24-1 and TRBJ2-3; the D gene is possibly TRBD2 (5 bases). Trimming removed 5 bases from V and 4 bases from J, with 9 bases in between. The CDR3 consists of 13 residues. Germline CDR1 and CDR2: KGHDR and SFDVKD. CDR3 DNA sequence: TGTGCCACCAGTGCGGGGAACCCAGATACGCAGTATTTT. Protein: CATSAGNPDTQYF.

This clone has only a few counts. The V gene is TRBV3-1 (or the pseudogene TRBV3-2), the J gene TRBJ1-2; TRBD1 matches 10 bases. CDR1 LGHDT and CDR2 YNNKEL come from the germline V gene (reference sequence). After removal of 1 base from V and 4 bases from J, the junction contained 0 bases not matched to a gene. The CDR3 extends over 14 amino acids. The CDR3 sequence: CASSQGQGAYGYTF. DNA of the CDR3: TGTGCCAGCAGCCAAGGACAGGGGGCCTATGGCTACACCTTC.

CDR3 bases: TGTGCCAGCTCACCCAGTGACAACTATAATTCACCCCTCCACTTT. It yields the protein CASSPSDNYNSPLHF. The chain couples TRBV18 to TRBJ1-6, with D unresolved. The CDR3 has 15 amino acids. V was cut by 3 bases and J by 3 bases, with 9 bases left in between. The germline V gene encodes CDR1 KGHSH and CDR2 LQKENI.

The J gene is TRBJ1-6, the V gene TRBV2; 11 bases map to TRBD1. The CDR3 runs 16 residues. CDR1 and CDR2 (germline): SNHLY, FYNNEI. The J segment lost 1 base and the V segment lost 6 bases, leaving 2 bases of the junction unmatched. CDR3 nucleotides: TGTGCCAGCAGGGGACAGGGGGGGTCCTATAATTCACCCCTCCACTTT. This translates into CASRGQGGSYNSPLHF.

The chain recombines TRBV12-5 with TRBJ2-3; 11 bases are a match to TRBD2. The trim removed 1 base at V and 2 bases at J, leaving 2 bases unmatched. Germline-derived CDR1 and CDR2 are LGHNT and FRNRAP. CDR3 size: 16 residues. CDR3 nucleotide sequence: TGTGCTAGTGGTTTGGGACTAGCGGGACTCACAGATACGCAGTATTTT. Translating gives CASGLGLAGLTDTQYF.

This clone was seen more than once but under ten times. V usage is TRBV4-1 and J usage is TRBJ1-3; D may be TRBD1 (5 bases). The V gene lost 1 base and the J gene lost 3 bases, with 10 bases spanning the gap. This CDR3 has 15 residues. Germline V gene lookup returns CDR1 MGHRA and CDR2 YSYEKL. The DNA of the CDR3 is TGCGCCAGCAGCCAAGTCCAGGGAATTGGAAACACCATATATTTT. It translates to CASSQVQGIGNTIYF.

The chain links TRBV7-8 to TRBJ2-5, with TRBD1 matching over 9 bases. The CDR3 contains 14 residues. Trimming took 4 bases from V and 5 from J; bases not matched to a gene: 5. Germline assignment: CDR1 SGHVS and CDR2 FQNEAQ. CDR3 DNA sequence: TGTGCCAGCAGCTCAGCCGGGACAGGGGAGACCCAGTACTTC. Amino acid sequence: CASSSAGTGETQYF.

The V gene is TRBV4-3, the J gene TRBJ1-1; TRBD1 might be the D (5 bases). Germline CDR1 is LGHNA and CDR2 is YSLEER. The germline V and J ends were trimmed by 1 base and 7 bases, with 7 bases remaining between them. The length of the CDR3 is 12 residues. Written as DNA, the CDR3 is TGCGCCAGCAGCCAAGTCGACAGTGAAGCTTTCTTT. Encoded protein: CASSQVDSEAFF.

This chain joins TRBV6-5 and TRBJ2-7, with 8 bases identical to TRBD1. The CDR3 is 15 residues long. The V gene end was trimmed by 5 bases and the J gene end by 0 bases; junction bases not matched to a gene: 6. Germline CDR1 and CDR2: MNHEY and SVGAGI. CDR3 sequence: CASSPGQVVSYEQYF. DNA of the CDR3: TGTGCCAGCAGTCCGGGACAGGTTGTCTCCTACGAGCAGTACTTC.

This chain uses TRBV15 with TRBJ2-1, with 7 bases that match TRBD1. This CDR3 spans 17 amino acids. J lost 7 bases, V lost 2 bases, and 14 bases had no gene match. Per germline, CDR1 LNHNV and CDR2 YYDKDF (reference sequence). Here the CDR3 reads CATSRPQGDATRNEQFF. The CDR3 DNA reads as TGTGCCACCAGCAGACCGCAGGGGGACGCTACTCGAAATGAGCAGTTCTTC.

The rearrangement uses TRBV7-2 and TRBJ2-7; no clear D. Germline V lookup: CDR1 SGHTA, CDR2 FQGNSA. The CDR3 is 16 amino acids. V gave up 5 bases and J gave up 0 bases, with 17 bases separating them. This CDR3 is CASSPNPTPLSYEQYF. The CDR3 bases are TGTGCCAGCAGCCCGAACCCGACACCCCTCTCCTACGAGCAGTACTTC.

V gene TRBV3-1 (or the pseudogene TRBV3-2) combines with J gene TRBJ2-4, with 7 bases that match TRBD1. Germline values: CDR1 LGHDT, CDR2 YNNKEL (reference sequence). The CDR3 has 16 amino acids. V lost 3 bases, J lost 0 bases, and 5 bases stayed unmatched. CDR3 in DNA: TGTGCCAGCAGCCAGTGGGACAGTTTAGCCAAAAACATTCAGTACTTC. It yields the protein CASSQWDSLAKNIQYF.

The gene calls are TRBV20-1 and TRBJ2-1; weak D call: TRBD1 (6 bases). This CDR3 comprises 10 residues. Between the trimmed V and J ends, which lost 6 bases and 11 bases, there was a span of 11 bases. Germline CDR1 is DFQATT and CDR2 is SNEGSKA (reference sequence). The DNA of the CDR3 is TGCAGTGCCTGGGGGCGGCAGCAGTTCTTC. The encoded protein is CSAWGRQQFF.

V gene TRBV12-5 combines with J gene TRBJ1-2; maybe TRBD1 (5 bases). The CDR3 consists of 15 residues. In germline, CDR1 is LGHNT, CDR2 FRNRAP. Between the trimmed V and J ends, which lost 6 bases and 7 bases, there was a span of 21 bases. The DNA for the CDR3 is TGTGCTAGTGGCACAACCCCGACAGCCTCATCTGGCTACACCTTC. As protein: CASGTTPTASSGYTF.

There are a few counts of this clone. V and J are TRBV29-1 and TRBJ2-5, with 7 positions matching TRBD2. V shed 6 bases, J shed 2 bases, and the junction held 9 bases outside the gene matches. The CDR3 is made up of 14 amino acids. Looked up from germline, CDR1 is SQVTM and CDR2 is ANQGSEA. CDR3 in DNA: TGCAGCGTGGGGGGGATTCCAGAACAAGAGACCCAGTACTTC. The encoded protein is CSVGGIPEQETQYF.

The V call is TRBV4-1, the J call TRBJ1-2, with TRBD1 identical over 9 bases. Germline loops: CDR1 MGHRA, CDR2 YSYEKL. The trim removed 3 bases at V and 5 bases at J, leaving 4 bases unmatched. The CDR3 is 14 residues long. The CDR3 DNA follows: TGCGCCAGCAGCCAGGGACAGGGCGCGTATGGCTACACCTTC. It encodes CASSQGQGAYGYTF.

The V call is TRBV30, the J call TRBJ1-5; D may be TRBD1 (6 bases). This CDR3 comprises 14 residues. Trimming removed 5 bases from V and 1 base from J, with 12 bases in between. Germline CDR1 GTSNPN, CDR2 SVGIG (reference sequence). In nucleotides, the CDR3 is TGTGCCTGGCGGCAACAGGGAAGCAATCAGCCCCAGCATTTT. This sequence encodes CAWRQQGSNQPQHF.

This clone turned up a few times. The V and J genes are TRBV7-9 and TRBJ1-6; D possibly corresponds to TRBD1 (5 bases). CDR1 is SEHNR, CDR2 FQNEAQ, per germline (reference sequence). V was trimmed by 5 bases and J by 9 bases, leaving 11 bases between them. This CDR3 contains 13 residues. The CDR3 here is CASSQGISSPLHF. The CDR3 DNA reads TGTGCCAGCAGCCAGGGAATAAGTTCACCCCTCCACTTT.

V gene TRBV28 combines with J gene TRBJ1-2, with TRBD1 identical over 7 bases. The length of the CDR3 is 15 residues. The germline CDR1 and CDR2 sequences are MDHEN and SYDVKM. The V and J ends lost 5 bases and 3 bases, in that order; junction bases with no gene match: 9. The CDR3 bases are TGTGCCAGCAGTCCCCCGACAGGGTTGGACTATGGCTACACCTTC. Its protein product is CASSPPTGLDYGYTF.

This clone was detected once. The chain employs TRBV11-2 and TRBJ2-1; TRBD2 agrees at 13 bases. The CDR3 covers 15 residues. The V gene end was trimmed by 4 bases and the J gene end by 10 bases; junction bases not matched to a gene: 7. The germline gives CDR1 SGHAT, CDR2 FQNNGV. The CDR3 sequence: CASSSGLAGVEEQFF. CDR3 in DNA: TGTGCCAGCAGCTCAGGACTAGCGGGGGTCGAGGAGCAGTTCTTC.

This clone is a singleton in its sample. This CDR3 reads CASSLARETEAFF. The CDR3 coding sequence is TGTGCCAGCAGCTTGGCTCGGGAGACTGAAGCTTTCTTT. This chain connects TRBV5-5 to TRBJ1-1; D uncertain. Germline loops: CDR1 SGHKS, CDR2 YYEKEE (reference sequence). The CDR3 has 13 amino acids. V was clipped by 0 bases and J by 5 bases, with 8 bases between them. The full variable domain, with the rest looked up from reference TRBV5-5 and TRBJ1-1, is DAGVTQSPTHLIKTRGQQVTLRCSPISGHKSVSWYQQVLGQGPQFIFQYYEKEERGRGNFPDRFSARQFPNYSSELNVNALLLGDSALYLCASSLARETEAFFGQGTRLTVV.